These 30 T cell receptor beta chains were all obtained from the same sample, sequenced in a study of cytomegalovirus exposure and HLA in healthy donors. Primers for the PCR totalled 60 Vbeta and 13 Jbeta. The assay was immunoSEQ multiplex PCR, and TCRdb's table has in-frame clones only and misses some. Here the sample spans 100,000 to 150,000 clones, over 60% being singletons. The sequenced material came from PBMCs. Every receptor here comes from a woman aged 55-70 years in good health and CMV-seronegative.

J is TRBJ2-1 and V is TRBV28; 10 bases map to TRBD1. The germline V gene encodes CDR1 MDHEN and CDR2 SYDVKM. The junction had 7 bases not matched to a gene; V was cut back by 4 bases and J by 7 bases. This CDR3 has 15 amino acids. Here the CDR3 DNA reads TGTGCCAGCAGTTCCAACCAGGGACAGGGGAATGAGCAGTTCTTC. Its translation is CASSSNQGQGNEQFF.

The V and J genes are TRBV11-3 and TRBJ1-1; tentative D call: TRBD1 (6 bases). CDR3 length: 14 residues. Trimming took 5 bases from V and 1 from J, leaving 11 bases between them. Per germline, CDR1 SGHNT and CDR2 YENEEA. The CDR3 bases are TGTGCCAGCAGCGATAGAGGGGGGAACACTGAAGCTTTCTTT. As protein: CASSDRGGNTEAFF.

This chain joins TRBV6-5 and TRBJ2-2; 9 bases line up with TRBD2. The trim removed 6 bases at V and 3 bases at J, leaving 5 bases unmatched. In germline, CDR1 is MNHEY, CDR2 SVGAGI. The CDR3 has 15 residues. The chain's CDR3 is CASRGAGGHTGELFF. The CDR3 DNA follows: TGTGCCAGCAGGGGAGCGGGGGGCCACACCGGGGAGCTGTTTTTT.

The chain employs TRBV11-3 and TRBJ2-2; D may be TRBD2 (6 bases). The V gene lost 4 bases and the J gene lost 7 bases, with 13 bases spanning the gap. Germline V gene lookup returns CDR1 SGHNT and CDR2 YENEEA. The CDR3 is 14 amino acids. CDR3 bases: TGTGCCAGCAGCTCTTATACGGAGGGCGGGGAGCTGTTTTTT. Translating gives CASSSYTEGGELFF.

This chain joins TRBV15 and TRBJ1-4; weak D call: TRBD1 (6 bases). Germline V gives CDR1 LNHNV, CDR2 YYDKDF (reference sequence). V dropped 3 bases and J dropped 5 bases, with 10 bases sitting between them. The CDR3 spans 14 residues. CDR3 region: CATSREGGNEKLFF. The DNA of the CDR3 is TGTGCCACCAGCAGGGAGGGGGGGAATGAAAAACTGTTTTTT.

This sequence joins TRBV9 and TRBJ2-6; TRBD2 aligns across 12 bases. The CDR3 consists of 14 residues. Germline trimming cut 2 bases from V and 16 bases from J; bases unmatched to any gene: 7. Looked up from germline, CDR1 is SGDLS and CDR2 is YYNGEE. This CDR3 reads CASSVLTSGGLLTF. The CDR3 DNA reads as TGTGCCAGCAGCGTCTTGACTAGCGGGGGCCTTCTGACTTTC.

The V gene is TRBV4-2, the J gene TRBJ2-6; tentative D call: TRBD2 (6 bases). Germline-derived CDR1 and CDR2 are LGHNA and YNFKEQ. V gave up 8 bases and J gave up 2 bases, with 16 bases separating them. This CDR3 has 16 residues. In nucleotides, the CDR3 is TGTGCCAGCTGCCGGGACTCCGGAGCTGGGGCCAACGTCCTGACTTTC. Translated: CASCRDSGAGANVLTF.

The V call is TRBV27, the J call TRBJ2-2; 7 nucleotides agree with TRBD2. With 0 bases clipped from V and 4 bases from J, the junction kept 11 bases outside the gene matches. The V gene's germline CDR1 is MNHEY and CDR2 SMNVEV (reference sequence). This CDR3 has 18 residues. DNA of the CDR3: TGTGCCAGCAGTTTATCGAGGAGCGGGGCCGCAGGCACCGGGGAGCTGTTTTTT. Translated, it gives CASSLSRSGAAGTGELFF.

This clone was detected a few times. In DNA form, the CDR3 reads TGTGCCAGCAGCGTGGGTAGCGGGGACAGGGTCTCCGCCGGGGAGCTGTTTTTT. Protein: CASSVGSGDRVSAGELFF. The J gene is TRBJ2-2, the V gene TRBV9; a possible D gene is TRBD1 (9 bases). The CDR3 contains 18 residues. CDR1 is SGDLS and CDR2 is YYNGEE in the germline V gene. V was shortened by 2 bases and J by 6 bases, with 23 bases between the two germline ends.

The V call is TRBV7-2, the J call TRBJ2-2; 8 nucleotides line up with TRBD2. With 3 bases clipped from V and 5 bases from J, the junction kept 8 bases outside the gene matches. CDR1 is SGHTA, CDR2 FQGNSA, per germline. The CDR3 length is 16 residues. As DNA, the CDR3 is TGTGCCAGCAGCTTCGGGCTAGCGGGTGTAACCGGGGAGCTGTTTTTT. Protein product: CASSFGLAGVTGELFF.

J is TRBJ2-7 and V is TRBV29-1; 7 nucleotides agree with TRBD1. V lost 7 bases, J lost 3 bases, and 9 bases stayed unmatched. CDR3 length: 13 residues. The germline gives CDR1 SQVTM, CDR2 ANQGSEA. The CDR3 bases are TGCAGCGCATCGTCACGGGACAGCTACGAGCAGTACTTC. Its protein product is CSASSRDSYEQYF.

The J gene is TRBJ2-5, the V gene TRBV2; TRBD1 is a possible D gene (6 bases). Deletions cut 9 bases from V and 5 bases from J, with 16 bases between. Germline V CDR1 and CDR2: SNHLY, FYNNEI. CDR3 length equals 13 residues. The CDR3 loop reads CASQKGGYETQYF. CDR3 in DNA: TGTGCCAGTCAAAAAGGGGGATATGAGACCCAGTACTTC.

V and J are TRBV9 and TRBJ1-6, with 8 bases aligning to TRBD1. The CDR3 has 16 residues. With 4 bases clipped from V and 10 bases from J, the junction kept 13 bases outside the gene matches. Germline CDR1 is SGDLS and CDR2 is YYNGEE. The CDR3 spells CASSPPPGTGGSPLHF. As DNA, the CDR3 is TGTGCCAGCAGCCCTCCCCCGGGGACAGGTGGATCACCCCTCCACTTT.

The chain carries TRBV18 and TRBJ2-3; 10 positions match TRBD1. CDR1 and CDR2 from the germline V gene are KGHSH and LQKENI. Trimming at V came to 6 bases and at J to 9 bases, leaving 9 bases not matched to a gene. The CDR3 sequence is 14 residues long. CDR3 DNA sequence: TGTGCCAGCTCCCCTCCGGGACAGGGGAAAACGCAGTATTTT. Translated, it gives CASSPPGQGKTQYF.

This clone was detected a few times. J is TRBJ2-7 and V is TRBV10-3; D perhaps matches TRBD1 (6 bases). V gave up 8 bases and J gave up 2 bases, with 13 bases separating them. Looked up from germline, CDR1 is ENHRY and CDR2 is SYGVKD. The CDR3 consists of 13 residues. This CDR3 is CAIRPDSAYEQYF. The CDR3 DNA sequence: TGTGCCATCCGGCCGGACAGCGCCTACGAGCAGTACTTC.

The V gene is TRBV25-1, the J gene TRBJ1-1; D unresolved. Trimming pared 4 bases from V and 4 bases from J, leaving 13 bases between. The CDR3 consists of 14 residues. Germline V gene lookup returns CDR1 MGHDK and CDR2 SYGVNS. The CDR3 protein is CASSVMGGSTEAFF. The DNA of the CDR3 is TGTGCCAGCAGTGTGATGGGAGGGTCCACTGAAGCTTTCTTT.

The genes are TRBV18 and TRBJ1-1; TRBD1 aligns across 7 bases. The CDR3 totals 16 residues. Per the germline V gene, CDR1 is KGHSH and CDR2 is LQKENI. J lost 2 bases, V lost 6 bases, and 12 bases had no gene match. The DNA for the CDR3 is TGTGCCAGCTCGGCACGGGAGGGGACAGCAAACACTGAAGCTTTCTTT. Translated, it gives CASSAREGTANTEAFF.

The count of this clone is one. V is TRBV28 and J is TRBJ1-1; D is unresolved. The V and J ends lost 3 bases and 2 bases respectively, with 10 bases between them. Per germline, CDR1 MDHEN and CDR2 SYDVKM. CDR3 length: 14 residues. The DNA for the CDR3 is TGTGCCAGCAGTTTGAGGCAAAGAAACACTGAAGCTTTCTTT. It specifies CASSLRQRNTEAFF.

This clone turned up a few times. This CDR3 is CATSRDRAVPKQYF. As DNA, the CDR3 is TGTGCCACCAGCAGAGATCGTGCGGTGCCCAAGCAGTACTTC. The chain uses TRBV15 and TRBJ2-7; D is ambiguous. This CDR3 comprises 14 residues. CDR1 is LNHNV and CDR2 is YYDKDF in the germline V gene (reference sequence). V dropped 0 bases and J dropped 8 bases, with 14 bases sitting between them.

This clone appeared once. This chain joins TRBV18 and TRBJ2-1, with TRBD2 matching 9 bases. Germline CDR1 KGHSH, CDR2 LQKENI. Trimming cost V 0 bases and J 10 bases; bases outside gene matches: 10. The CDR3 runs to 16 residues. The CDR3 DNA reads TGTGCCAGCTCACCACCGGGGCTAGCGGGGCCCTCGGAGCAGTTCTTC. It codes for CASSPPGLAGPSEQFF.

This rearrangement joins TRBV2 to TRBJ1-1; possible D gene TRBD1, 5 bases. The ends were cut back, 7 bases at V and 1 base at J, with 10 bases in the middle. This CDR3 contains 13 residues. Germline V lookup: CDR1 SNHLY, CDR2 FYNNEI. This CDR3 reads CASTGVRNTEAFF. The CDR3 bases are TGTGCCAGCACGGGGGTACGGAACACTGAAGCTTTCTTT.

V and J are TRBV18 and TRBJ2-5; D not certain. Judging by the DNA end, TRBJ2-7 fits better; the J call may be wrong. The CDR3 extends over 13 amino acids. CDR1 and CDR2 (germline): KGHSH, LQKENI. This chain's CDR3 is CASSPPTLYEQYF. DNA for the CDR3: TGTGCCAGCTCACCACCCACGCTCTACGAGCAGTACTTC.

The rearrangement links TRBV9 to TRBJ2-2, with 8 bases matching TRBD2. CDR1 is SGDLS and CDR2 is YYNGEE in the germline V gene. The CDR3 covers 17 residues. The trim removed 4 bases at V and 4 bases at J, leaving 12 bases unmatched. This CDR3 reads CASSSFGGLEGTGELFF. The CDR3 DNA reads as TGTGCCAGCAGCTCCTTCGGGGGACTAGAGGGCACCGGGGAGCTGTTTTTT.

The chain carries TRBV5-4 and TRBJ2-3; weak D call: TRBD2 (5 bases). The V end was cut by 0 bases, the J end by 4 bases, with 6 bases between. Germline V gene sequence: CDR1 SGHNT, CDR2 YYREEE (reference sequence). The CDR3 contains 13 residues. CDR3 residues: CASSLVEADTQYF. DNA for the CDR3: TGTGCCAGCAGCTTGGTGGAGGCAGATACGCAGTATTTT. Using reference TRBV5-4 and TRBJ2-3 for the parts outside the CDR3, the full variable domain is ETGVTQSPTHLIKTRGQQVTLRCSSQSGHNTVSWYQQALGQGPQFIFQYYREEENGRGNFPPRFSGLQFPNYSSELNVNALELDDSALYLCASSLVEADTQYFGPGTRLTVL.

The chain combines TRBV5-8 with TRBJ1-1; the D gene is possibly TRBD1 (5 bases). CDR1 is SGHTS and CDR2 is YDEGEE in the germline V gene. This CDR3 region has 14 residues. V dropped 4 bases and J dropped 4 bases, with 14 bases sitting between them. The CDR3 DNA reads TGTGCCAGCAGCCGCGCGGGGGAGGGCACTGAAGCTTTCTTT. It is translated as CASSRAGEGTEAFF.

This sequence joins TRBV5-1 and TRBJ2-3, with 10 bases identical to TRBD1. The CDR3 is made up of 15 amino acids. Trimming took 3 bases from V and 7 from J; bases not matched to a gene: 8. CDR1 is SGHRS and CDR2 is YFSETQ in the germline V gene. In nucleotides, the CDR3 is TGCGCCAGCAGCTCCCTCCCGGGACAGGGGAATACGCAGTATTTT. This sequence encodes CASSSLPGQGNTQYF.

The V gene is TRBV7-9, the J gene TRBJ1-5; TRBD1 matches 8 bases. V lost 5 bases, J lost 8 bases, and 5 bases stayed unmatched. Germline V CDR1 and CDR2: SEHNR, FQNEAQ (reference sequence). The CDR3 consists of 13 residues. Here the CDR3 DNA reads TGTGCCAGCAGCGACAGGGGTAGAGAGCCCCAGCATTTT. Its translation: CASSDRGREPQHF.

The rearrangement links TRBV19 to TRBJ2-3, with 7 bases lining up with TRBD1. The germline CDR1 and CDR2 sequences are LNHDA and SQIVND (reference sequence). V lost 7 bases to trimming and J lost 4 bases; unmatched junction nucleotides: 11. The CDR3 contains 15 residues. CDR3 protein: CASNTDREGPDTQYF. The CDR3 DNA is TGTGCCAGTAACACAGACAGGGAAGGCCCAGATACGCAGTATTTT. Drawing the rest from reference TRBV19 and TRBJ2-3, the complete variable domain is DGGITQSPKYLFRKEGQNVTLSCEQNLNHDAMYWYRQDPGQGLRLIYYSQIVNDFQKGDIAEGYSVSREKKESFPLTVTSAQKNPTAFYLCASNTDREGPDTQYFGPGTRLTVL.

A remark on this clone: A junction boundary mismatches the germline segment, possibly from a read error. The CDR3 region has the DNA TGTTCCAGCAGCTCCGTTCGGGACACCTCTAACTATGGCTACACCTTC. It specifies CSSSSVRDTSNYGYTF. The gene calls are TRBV7-9 and TRBJ1-2; maybe TRBD1 (6 bases). The length of the CDR3 is 16 residues. CDR1 and CDR2 from the germline V gene are SEHNR and FQNEAQ (reference sequence).

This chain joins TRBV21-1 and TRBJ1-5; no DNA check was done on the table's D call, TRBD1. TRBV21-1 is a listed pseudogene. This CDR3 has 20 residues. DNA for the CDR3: TGTGCCAGCAGCAGAGGGGACAGAGTTCTTTACCTTCATAGCAATCAGCCCCAGCATTTT. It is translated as CASSRGDRVLYLHSNQPQHF.